This T cell receptor (beta chain) is drawn from a study of blood T cell repertoires in COVID-19. This CDR3 is built from 18 residues. Germline V gene data show CDR1 as KGHDR and CDR2 as SFDVKD. V was pared by 1 base and J by 0 bases, with 14 bases between. Generated by immunoSEQ multiplex PCR, the TCRdb table keeps only in-frame clones and is missing some. There are more than 350,000 clones in the sample; around 87% occur only once, and approximately 1% lies in the top ten. Donors in Cohort 3 who had recovered were those with two negative PCRs, healthcare professional clearance, or resolution of their symptoms.

The receptor was derived from a man aged 18-30 years who had recovered from COVID-19. Sample: PBMCs or T cells enriched from blood (not recorded which). The V gene is TRBV24-1, the J gene TRBJ1-4; D unclear. The CDR3 region has the DNA TGTGCCACCAGTGATTTTACCCGGGGTAAAACAACTAATGAAAAACTGTTTTTT. It translates to CATSDFTRGKTTNEKLFF.